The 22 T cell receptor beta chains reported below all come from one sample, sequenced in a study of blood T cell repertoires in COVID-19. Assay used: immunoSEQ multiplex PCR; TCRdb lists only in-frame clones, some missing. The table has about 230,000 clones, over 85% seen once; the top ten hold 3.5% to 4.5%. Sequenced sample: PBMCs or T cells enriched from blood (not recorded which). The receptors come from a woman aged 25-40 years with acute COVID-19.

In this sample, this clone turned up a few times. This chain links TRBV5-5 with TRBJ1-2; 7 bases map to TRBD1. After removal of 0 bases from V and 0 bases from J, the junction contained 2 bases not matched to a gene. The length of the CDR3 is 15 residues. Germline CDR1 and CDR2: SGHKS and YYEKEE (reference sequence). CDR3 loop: CASSLDRGPNYGYTF. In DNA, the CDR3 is TGTGCCAGCAGCTTGGACAGGGGCCCTAACTATGGCTACACCTTC.

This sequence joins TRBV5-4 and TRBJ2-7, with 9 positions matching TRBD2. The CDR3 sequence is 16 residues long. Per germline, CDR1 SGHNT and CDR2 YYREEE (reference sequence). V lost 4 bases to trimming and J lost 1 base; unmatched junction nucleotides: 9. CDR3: CASSLYPAGGSYEQYF. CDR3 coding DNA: TGTGCCAGCAGCCTATACCCAGCGGGGGGTTCCTACGAGCAGTACTTC.

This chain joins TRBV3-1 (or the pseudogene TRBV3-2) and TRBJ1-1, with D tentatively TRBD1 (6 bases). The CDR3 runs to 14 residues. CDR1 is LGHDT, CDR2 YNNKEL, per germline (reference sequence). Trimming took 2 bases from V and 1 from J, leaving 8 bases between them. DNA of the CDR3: TGTGCCAGCAGCCAAACGACAGGGAACACTGAAGCTTTCTTT. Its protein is CASSQTTGNTEAFF.

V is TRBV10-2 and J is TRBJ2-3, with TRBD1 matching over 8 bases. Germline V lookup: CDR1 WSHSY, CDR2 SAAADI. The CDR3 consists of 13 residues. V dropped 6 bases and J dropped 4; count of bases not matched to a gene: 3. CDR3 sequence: CASSGQGADTQYF. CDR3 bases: TGCGCCAGCAGCGGACAGGGTGCAGATACGCAGTATTTT.

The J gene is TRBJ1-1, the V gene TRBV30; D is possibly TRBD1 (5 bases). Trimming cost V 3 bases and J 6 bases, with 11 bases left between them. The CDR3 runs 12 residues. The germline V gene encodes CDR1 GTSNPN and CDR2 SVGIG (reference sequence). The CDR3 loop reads CAWRWGGAEAFF. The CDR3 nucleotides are TGTGCCTGGAGATGGGGGGGTGCTGAAGCTTTCTTT.

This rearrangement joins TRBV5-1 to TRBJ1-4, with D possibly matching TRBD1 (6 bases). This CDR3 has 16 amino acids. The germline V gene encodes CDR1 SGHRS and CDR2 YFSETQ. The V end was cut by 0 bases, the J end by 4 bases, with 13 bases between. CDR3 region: CASSLGGQAFNEKLFF. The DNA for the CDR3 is TGCGCCAGCAGCTTGGGGGGGCAGGCCTTTAATGAAAAACTGTTTTTT.

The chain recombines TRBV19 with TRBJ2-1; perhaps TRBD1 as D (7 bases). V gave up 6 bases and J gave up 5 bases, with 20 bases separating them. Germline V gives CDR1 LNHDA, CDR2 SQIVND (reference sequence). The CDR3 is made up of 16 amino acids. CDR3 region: CASRIRGSGADNEQFF. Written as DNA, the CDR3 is TGTGCCAGTAGGATCAGGGGGTCGGGGGCCGACAATGAGCAGTTCTTC.

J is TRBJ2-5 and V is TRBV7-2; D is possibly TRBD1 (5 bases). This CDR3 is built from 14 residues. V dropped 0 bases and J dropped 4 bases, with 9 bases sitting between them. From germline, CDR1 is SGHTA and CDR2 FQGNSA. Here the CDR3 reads CASSLAGQGETQYF. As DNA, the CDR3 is TGTGCCAGCAGCTTAGCAGGGCAGGGAGAGACCCAGTACTTC.

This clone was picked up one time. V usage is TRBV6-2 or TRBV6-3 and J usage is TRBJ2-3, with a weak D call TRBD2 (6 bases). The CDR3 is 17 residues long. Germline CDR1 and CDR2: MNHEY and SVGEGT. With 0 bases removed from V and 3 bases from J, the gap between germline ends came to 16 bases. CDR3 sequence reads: CASSYSLAGGRTDTQYF. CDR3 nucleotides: TGTGCCAGCAGTTACTCGCTAGCCGGGGGTCGGACAGATACGCAGTATTTT.

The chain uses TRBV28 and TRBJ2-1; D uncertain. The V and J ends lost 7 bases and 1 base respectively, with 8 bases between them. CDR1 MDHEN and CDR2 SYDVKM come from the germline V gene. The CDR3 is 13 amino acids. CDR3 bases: TGTGCCAGCACTGGCCCTTCCTACAATGAGCAGTTCTTC. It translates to CASTGPSYNEQFF.

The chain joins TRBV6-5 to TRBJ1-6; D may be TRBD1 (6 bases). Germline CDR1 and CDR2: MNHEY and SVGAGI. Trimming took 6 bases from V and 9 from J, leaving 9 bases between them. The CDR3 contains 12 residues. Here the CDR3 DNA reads TGTGCCAGCAGCCCACAGGGTTCACCCCTCCACTTT. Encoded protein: CASSPQGSPLHF.

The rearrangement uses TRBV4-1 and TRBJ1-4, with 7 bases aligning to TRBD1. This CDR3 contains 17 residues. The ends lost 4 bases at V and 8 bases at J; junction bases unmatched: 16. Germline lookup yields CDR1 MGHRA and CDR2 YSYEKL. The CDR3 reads CASSRIGTVKGREKLFF. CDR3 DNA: TGCGCCAGCAGCCGAATAGGGACAGTTAAGGGGAGGGAAAAACTGTTTTTT.

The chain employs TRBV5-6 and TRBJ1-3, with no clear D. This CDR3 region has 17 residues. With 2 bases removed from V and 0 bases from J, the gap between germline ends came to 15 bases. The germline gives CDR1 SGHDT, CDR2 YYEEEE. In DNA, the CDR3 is TGTGCCAGCAGCTTCGTCCCAGGTCGAAGCTCTGGAAACACCATATATTTT. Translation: CASSFVPGRSSGNTIYF. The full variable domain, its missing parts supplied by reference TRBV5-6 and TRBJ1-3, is DAGVTQSPTHLIKTRGQQVTLRCSPKSGHDTVSWYQQALGQGPQFIFQYYEEEERQRGNFPDRFSGHQFPNYSSELNVNALLLGDSALYLCASSFVPGRSSGNTIYFGEGSWLTVV.

The CDR3 nucleotides read TGTGCCAGCAGCTTACCGGGCGGGGGGGGTCAAGAGACCCAGTACTTC. Encoded protein: CASSLPGGGGQETQYF. This chain links TRBV7-2 with TRBJ2-5; 9 bases fit TRBD2. The length of the CDR3 is 16 residues. V shed 2 bases and J 2 bases; nucleotides not matched to a gene: 6. Germline loops: CDR1 SGHTA, CDR2 FQGNSA.

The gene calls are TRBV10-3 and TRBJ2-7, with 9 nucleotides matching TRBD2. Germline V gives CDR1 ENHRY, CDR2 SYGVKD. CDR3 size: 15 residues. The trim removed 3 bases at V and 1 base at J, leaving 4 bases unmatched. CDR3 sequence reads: CAISEPSGVSYEQYF. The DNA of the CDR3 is TGTGCCATCAGTGAACCTAGCGGGGTTTCCTACGAGCAGTACTTC.

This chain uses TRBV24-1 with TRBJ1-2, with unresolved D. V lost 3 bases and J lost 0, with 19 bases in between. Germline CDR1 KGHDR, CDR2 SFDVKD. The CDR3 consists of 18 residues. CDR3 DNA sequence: TGTGCCACCAGTGATCCGGGCCGAGGAAGCGGTACTAACTATGGCTACACCTTC. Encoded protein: CATSDPGRGSGTNYGYTF.

CDR3 coding DNA: TGTGCCAGCACCCAATGGGGAAAGGCGGGTAATTCACCCCTCCACTTT. Translated: CASTQWGKAGNSPLHF. The genes are TRBV5-6 and TRBJ1-6; no definite D call. Between the trimmed V and J ends, which lost 6 bases and 6 bases, there was a span of 19 bases. The CDR3 is 16 amino acids. Germline-derived CDR1 and CDR2 are SGHDT and YYEEEE.

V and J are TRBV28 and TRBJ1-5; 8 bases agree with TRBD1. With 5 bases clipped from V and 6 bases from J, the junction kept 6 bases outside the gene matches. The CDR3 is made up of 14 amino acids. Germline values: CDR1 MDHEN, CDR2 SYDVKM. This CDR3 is CASSPRQGFQPQHF. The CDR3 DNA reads TGTGCCAGCAGTCCCCGACAGGGGTTTCAGCCCCAGCATTTT.

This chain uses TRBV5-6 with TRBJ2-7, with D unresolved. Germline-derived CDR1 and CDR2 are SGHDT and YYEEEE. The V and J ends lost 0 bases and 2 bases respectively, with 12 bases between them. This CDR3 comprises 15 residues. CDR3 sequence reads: CASSLVTLMTYEQYF. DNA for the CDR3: TGTGCCAGCAGCTTGGTCACACTAATGACCTACGAGCAGTACTTC.

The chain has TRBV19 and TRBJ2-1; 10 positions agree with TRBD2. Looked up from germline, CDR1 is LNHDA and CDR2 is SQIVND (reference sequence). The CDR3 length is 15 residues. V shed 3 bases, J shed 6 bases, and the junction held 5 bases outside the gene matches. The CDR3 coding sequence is TGTGCCAGTAGTATCGTAGCGGGGGGCTTCAATGAGCAGTTCTTC. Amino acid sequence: CASSIVAGGFNEQFF.

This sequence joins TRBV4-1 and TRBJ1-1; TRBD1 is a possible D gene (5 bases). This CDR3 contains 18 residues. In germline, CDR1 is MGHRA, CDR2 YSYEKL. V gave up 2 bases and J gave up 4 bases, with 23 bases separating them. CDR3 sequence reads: CASSQRTGEGIYGTEAFF. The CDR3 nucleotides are TGCGCCAGCAGCCAACGAACTGGGGAGGGGATCTATGGCACTGAAGCTTTCTTT.

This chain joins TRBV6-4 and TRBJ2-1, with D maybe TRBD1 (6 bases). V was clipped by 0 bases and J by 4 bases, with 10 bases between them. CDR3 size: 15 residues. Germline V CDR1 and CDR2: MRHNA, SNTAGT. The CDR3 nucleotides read TGTGCCAGCAGTGACTCGAAGGACAGATACAATGAGCAGTTCTTC. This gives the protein CASSDSKDRYNEQFF.